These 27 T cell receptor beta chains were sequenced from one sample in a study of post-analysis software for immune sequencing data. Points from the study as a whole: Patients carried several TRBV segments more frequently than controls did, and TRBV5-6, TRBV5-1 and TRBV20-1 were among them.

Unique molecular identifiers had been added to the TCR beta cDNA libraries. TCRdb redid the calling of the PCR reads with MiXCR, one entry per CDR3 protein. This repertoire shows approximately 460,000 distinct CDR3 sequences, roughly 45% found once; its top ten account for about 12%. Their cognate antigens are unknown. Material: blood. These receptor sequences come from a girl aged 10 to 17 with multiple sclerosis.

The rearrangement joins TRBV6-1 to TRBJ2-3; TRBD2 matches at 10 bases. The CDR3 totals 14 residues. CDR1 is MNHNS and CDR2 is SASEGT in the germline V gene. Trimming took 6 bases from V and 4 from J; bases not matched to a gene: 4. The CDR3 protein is CASRGLAFPDTQYF. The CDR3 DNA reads TGTGCCAGCAGGGGACTAGCGTTCCCAGATACGCAGTATTTT.

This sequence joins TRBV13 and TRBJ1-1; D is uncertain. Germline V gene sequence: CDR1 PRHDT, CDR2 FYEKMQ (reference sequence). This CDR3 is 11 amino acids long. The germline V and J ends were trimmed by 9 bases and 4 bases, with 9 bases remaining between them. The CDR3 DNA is TGTGCCAGTAAAGAGGGCACTGAAGCTTTCTTT. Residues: CASKEGTEAFF.

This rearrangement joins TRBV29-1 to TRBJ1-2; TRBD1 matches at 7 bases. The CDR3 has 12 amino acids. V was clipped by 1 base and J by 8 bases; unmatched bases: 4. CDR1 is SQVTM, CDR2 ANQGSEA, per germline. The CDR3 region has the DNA TGCAGCGTTGAAGGACAGGGAAGCGGCTACACCTTC. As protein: CSVEGQGSGYTF.

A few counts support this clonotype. DNA for the CDR3: TGTGCCAGCAGTTTCCCCTTCGGGACTAGCGGGAGAACAGATACGCAGTATTTT. This gives the protein CASSFPFGTSGRTDTQYF. The chain recombines TRBV28 with TRBJ2-3, with 14 positions matching TRBD2. V was pared by 3 bases and J by 3 bases, with 8 bases of the junction left unmatched. The CDR3 spans 18 residues. Germline CDR1 and CDR2: MDHEN and SYDVKM.

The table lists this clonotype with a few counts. CDR3 sequence: CASSKTSGRANEQFF. In DNA, the CDR3 is TGCGCCAGCAGCAAGACTAGCGGGAGGGCTAATGAGCAGTTCTTC. The chain uses TRBV4-1 and TRBJ2-1; TRBD2 matches 14 bases. Germline V gives CDR1 MGHRA, CDR2 YSYEKL. This CDR3 comprises 15 residues. J gave up 7 bases and V 5 bases, and 4 bases lay outside the gene matches.

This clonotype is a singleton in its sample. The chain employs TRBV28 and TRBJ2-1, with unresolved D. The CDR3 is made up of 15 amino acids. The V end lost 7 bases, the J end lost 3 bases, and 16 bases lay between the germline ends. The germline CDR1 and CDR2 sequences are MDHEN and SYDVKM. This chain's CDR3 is CASIGAEKGYNEQFF. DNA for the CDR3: TGTGCCAGCATCGGCGCGGAGAAGGGCTACAATGAGCAGTTCTTC.

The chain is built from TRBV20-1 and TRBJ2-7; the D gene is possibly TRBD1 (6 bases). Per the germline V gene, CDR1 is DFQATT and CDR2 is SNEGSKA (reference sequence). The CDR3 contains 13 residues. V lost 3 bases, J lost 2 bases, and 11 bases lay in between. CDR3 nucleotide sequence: TGCAGTGCTAGGAGGGCAGGGGCCTACGAGCAGTACTTC. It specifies CSARRAGAYEQYF.

In nucleotides, the CDR3 is TGCGCCAGCAGCCAAGATACGGGGCGCGAGGGATACAATGAGCAGTTCTTC. Its protein is CASSQDTGREGYNEQFF. The chain couples TRBV4-3 to TRBJ2-1, with D perhaps matching TRBD1 or TRBD2 (5 bases each). The length of the CDR3 is 17 residues. V was shortened by 0 bases and J by 4 bases, with 16 bases between the two germline ends. Germline lookup yields CDR1 LGHNA and CDR2 YSLEER.

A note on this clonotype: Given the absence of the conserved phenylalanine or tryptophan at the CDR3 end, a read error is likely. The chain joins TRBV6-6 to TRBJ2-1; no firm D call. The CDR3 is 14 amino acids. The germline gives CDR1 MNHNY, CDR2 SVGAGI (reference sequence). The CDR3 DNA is TGTGCCAGCAGTTACTCGGTAGTATACAAGGAGCAGTTCTGC. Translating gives CASSYSVVYKEQFC.

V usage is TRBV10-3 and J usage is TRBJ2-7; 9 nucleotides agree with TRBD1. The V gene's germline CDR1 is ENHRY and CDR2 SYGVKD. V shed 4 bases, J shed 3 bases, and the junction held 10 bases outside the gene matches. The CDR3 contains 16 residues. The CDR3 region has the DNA TGTGCCATCAGTGGAGGAGGGGGACAGGGAGTCTACGAGCAGTACTTC. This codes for CAISGGGGQGVYEQYF.

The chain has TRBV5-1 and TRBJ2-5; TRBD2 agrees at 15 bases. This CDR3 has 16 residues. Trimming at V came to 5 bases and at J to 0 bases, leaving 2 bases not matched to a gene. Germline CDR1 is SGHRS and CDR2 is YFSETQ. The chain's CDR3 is CASRRTSGRDQETQYF. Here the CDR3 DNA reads TGCGCCAGCAGAAGGACTAGCGGGAGGGACCAAGAGACCCAGTACTTC.

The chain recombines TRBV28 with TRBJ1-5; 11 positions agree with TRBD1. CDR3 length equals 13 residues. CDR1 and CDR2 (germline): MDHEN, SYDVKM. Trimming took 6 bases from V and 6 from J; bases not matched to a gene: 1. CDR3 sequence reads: CASRGTGGQPQHF. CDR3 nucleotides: TGTGCCAGCAGGGGGACAGGGGGTCAGCCCCAGCATTTT.

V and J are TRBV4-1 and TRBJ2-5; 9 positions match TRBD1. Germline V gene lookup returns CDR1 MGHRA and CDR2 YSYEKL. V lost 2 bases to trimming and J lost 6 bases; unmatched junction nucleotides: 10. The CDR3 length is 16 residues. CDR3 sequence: CASSQMRTGDRKTQYF. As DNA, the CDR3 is TGCGCCAGCAGCCAAATGAGGACAGGGGACCGAAAGACCCAGTACTTC.

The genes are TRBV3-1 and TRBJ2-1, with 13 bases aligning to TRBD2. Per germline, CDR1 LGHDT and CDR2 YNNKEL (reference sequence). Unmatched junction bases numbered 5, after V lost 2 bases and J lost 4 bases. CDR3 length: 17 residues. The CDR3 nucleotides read TGTGCCAGCAGCCAAAGAGGGGGACTAGCGGGGTACAATGAGCAGTTCTTC. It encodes CASSQRGGLAGYNEQFF.

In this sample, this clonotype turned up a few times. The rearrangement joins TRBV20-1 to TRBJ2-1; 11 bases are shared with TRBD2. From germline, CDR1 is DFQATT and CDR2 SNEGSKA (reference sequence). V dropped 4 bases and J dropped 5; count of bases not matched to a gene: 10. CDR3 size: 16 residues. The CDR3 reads CSATKIASGRHNEQFF. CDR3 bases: TGCAGTGCTACTAAAATCGCTAGCGGGAGGCACAATGAGCAGTTCTTC.

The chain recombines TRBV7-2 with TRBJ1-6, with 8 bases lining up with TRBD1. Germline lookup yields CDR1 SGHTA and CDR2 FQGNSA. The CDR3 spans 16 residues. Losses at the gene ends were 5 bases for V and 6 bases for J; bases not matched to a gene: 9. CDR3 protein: CASSPPGQGLNSPLHF. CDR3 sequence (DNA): TGTGCCAGCAGCCCCCCAGGACAGGGCCTTAATTCACCCCTCCACTTT.

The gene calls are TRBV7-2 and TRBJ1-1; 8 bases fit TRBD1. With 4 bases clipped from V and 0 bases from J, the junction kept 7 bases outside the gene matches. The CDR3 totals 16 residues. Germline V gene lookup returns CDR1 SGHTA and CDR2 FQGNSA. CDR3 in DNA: TGTGCCAGCAGCTCCCGCGGACAGGGCATGAACACTGAAGCTTTCTTT. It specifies CASSSRGQGMNTEAFF.

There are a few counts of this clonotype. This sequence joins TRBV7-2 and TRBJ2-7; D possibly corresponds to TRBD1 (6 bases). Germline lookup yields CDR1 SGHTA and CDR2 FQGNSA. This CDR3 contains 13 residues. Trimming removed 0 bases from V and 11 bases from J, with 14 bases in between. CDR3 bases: TGTGCCAGCAGCTTAGCCAGAGAGGGGGTGAAGTACTTC. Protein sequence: CASSLAREGVKYF. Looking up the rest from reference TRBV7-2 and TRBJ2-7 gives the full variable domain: GAGVSQSPSNKVTEKGKDVELRCDPISGHTALYWYRQSLGQGLEFLIYFQGNSAPDKSGLPSDRFSAERTGGSVSTLTIQRTQQEDSAVYLCASSLAREGVKYFGPGTRLTVT.

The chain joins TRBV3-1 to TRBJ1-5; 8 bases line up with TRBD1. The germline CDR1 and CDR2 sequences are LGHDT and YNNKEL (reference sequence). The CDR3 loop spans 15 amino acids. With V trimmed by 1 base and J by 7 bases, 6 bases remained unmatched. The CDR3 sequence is CASSQGGQGRQPQHF. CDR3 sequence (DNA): TGTGCCAGCAGCCAAGGCGGACAGGGCAGACAGCCCCAGCATTTT.

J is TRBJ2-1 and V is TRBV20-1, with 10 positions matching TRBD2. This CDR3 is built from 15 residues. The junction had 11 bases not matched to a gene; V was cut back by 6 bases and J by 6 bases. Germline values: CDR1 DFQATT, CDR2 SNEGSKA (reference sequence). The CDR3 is CSAHDLAGASNEQFF. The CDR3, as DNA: TGCAGTGCCCACGATCTAGCGGGAGCAAGCAATGAGCAGTTCTTC.

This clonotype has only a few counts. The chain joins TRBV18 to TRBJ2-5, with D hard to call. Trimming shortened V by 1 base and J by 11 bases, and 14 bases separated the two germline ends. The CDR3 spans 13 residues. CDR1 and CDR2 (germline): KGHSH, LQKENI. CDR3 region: CASSPRDPSEQYF. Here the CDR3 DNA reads TGTGCCAGCTCACCACGCGACCCTTCTGAGCAGTACTTC. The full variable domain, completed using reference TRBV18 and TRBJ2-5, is NAGVMQNPRHLVRRRGQEARLRCSPMKGHSHVYWYRQLPEEGLKFMVYLQKENIIDESGMPKERFSAEFPKEGPSILRIQQVVRGDSAAYFCASSPRDPSEQYFGPGTRLLVL.

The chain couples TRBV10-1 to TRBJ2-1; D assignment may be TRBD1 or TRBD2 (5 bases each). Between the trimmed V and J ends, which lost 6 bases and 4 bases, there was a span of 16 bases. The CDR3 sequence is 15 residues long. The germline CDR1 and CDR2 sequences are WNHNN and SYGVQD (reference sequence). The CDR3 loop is CASSAPGTSYNEQFF. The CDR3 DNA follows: TGCGCCAGCAGCGCACCTGGGACCTCTTACAATGAGCAGTTCTTC.

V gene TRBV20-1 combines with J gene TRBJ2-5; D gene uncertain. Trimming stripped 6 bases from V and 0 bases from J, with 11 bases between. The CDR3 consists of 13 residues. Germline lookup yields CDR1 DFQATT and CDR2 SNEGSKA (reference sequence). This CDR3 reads CSAPPPDQETQYF. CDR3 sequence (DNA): TGCAGTGCCCCGCCCCCGGACCAAGAGACCCAGTACTTC.

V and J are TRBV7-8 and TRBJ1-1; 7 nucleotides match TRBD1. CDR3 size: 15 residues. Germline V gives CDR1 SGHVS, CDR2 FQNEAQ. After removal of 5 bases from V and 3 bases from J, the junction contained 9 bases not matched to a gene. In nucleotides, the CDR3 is TGTGCCAGCAGCCAGACAGGGAACAGGGACACTGAAGCTTTCTTT. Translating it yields CASSQTGNRDTEAFF.

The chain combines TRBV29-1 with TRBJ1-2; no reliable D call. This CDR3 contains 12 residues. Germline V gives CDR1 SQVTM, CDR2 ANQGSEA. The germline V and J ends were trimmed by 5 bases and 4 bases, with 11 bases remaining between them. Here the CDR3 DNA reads TGCAGCGTTCCTCCGGGAGGCTATGGCTACACCTTC. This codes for CSVPPGGYGYTF.

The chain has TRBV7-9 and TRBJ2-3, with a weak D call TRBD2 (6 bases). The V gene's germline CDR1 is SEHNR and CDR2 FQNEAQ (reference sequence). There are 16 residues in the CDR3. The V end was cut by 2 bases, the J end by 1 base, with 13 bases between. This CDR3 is CASSLIAPSGTDTQYF. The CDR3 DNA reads TGTGCCAGCAGCTTAATTGCTCCTAGCGGCACAGATACGCAGTATTTT.

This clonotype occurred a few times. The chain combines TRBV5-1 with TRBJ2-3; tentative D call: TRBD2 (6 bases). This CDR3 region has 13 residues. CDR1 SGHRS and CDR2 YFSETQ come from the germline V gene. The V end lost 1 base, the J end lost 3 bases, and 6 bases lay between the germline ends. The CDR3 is CASSLRETDTQYF. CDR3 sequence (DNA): TGCGCCAGCAGCTTGCGGGAGACAGATACGCAGTATTTT.